The clone carrying this TCR beta chain was found a few times. What it recognizes is unknown. V lost 3 bases to trimming and J lost 10 bases, with 8 bases between them. The CDR3 runs to 11 residues. Germline loops: CDR1 LGHDT, CDR2 YNNKEL (reference sequence). These data come from a study of regulatory T cells in long-lasting Graves disease. General observations from the study: Persistent Graves' patients showed a TCR diversity that was lower than that of newly diagnosed ones. Under persistent disease, TRBV28, TRBJ1-2 and TRBJ2-5 were used preferentially.

The sample's time point: newly diagnosed GD, antithyroid drugs for less than 3 months. The authors made the TCR library using RNA they extracted from PBMCs. Peripheral blood, about 9 milliliters of it, was drawn into EDTA tubes. The TCR beta library used iRepertoire HTBI primers with Arm-PCR amplification of CDR3. TCRdb reanalysed the multiplex PCR reads using MiXCR and keeps one entry per CDR3 protein. The sample records fewer than 650,000 distinct CDR3 sequences, under 20% being singletons. These data are also associated with another study on T cells in Graves' hyperthyroidism and ophthalmopathy. That source reports: First-round RT-PCR targeting the TCR CDR3 was performed with the HTBI primer set.

V and J are TRBV3-1 and TRBJ2-3; the D gene is possibly TRBD2 (5 bases). The sequence derives from a woman aged 25 to 39 with Graves disease. The sample consisted of peripheral blood mononuclear cells (PBMCs), taken at new diagnosis, from a patient treated with antithyroid drugs. The CDR3 nucleotides are TGTGCCAGCAGCCACTTGGAGGCGCAGTATTTT. It codes for CASSHLEAQYF.